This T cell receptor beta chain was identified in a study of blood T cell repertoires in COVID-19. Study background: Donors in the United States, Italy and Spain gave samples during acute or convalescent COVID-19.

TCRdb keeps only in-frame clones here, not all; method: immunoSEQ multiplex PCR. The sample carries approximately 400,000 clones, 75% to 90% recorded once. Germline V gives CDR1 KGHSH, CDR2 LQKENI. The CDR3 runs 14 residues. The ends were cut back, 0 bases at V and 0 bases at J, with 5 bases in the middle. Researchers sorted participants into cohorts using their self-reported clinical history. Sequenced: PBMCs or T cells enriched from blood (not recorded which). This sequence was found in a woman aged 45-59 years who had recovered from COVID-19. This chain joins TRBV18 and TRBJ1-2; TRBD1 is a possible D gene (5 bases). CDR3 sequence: CASSPPTANYGYTF. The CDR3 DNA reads TGTGCCAGCTCACCACCGACAGCTAACTATGGCTACACCTTC.